Presented here are 10 T cell receptor beta chains from one specimen sequenced in a study of radiation and T cells in renal cell carcinoma. Specified time point: blood 4 weeks post-SBRT, at nephrectomy. The treatment: 15 Gy SBRT to primary tumor, nephrectomy 4 weeks later. The assay was immunoSEQ multiplex PCR, and TCRdb's table has in-frame clones only and misses some. The sample has fewer than 200,000 clones; around 90% are singletons. The starting material was blood, obtained from a patient whose treatment included radiotherapy and nephrectomy. These receptors were collected from a woman between 45 and 65 years old with renal cell carcinoma.

This clone was seen only a few times. The V gene is TRBV7-8, the J gene TRBJ1-4; D gene uncertain. With 4 bases removed from V and 0 bases from J, the gap between germline ends came to 9 bases. The CDR3 runs 15 residues. Germline lookup yields CDR1 SGHVS and CDR2 FQNEAQ. CDR3 in amino acids: CASSSYAATNEKLFF. In DNA, the CDR3 is TGTGCCAGCAGCTCCTACGCCGCAACTAATGAAAAACTGTTTTTT.

V is TRBV7-3 and J is TRBJ2-1, with D uncertain. Trimming took off 1 base at V and 9 bases at J, with 19 bases between the two ends. Germline CDR1 reads SGHTA; CDR2 reads FQGTGA. This CDR3 contains 16 residues. The CDR3 is CASSLNEVTIPGEQFF. CDR3 sequence (DNA): TGTGCCAGCAGCTTAAATGAGGTTACAATTCCGGGTGAGCAGTTCTTC.

V gene TRBV25-1 combines with J gene TRBJ1-6; a weak D match, TRBD1 (5 bases). The CDR3 sequence is 18 residues long. V shed 1 base and J shed 4 bases, with 17 bases lying between them. Germline lookup yields CDR1 MGHDK and CDR2 SYGVNS. The CDR3 here is CASSEWRSEGRYNSPLHF. In DNA form, the CDR3 reads TGTGCCAGCAGTGAATGGAGGTCAGAGGGGCGTTATAATTCACCCCTCCACTTT.

This sequence joins TRBV5-1 and TRBJ1-1; perhaps TRBD1 as D (5 bases). The V gene's germline CDR1 is SGHRS and CDR2 YFSETQ. Trimming removed 2 bases from V and 7 bases from J, with 12 bases in between. This CDR3 has 13 residues. Written as DNA, the CDR3 is TGCGCCAGCAGCTTAGTCAGGGCAAGTGAAGCTTTCTTT. Translated, it gives CASSLVRASEAFF. The complete variable domain, with remaining parts taken from reference TRBV5-1 and TRBJ1-1, reads KAGVTQTPRYLIKTRGQQVTLSCSPISGHRSVSWYQQTPGQGLQFLFEYFSETQRNKGNFPGRFSGRQFSNSRSEMNVSTLELGDSALYLCASSLVRASEAFFGQGTRLTVV.

CDR3 DNA sequence: TGTGCCAGCAGCTTGGCGGCGGCAGATACGCAGTATTTT. This translates into CASSLAAADTQYF. The chain uses TRBV5-6 and TRBJ2-3; D remains ambiguous. The V and J ends lost 0 bases and 4 bases respectively, with 6 bases between them. Germline assignment: CDR1 SGHDT and CDR2 YYEEEE. The CDR3 loop spans 13 amino acids.

The J gene is TRBJ2-1, the V gene TRBV9; D could derive from TRBD1 or TRBD2 (5 bases each). Between the trimmed V and J ends, which lost 1 base and 0 bases, there was a span of 8 bases. The germline CDR1 and CDR2 sequences are SGDLS and YYNGEE. This CDR3 is 15 amino acids long. This CDR3 reads CASSVSGSSYNEQFF. DNA for the CDR3: TGTGCCAGCAGCGTATCAGGGAGCTCCTACAATGAGCAGTTCTTC.

V and J are TRBV6-1 and TRBJ2-1, with D possibly being TRBD1 or TRBD2 (5 bases each). The V gene's germline CDR1 is MNHNS and CDR2 SASEGT. The CDR3 covers 15 residues. V gave up 3 bases and J gave up 4 bases, with 13 bases separating them. CDR3 nucleotides: TGTGCCAGCAGTGATTGGGGACGGAATTACAATGAGCAGTTCTTC. Translated: CASSDWGRNYNEQFF.

V is TRBV5-1 and J is TRBJ1-5; 8 bases match TRBD1. The CDR3 has 15 amino acids. The germline CDR1 and CDR2 sequences are SGHRS and YFSETQ. V lost 4 bases and J lost 5; bases outside the gene matches: 8. CDR3 in amino acids: CASSLSAGGDQPQHF. The CDR3 nucleotides are TGCGCCAGCAGCCTTTCGGCAGGGGGCGATCAGCCCCAGCATTTT.

The gene calls are TRBV10-3 and TRBJ2-2; D might be TRBD1 (5 bases). The CDR3 covers 12 residues. Germline values: CDR1 ENHRY, CDR2 SYGVKD. V lost 7 bases and J lost 5, with 8 bases in between. The CDR3 is CAIKKGTGELFF. The CDR3 nucleotides read TGTGCCATCAAGAAGGGGACCGGGGAGCTGTTTTTT.

This rearrangement joins TRBV5-4 to TRBJ1-5; D remains unclear. The V end lost 0 bases, the J end lost 5 bases, and 9 bases lay between the germline ends. Germline CDR1 and CDR2: SGHNT and YYREEE (reference sequence). CDR3 size: 14 residues. The CDR3 DNA reads as TGTGCCAGCAGCTTGGACATGTCGGATCAGCCCCAGCATTTT. This gives the protein CASSLDMSDQPQHF.